This T cell receptor beta chain was sequenced for a study of blood T cell repertoires in COVID-19. As for the study in general: Collection of acute and convalescent COVID-19 samples took place in the United States, Italy and Spain. Sources were T cells, B-cell-depleted T cells, or PBMCs; the material itself was cDNA or gDNA.

Per the study methods: Estimates of nucleated cell counts were drawn from the amplification of reference gene primers. Using immunoSEQ multiplex PCR, the repertoire was profiled, and TCRdb retains in-frame clones only, with some absent. V and J calls and clone size are as listed in that table; D and trimming were resolved from the DNA. The repertoire holds some 56,000 clones, with about 82% as singletons. This CDR3 comprises 18 residues. What was sequenced was peripheral blood. The sequence was obtained from a woman of 80 years or more with acute or convalescent COVID-19. The chain couples TRBV21-1 to TRBJ2-3; the table gives TRBD1 as D, unverified against the DNA. TRBV21-1 is a documented pseudogene. CDR3 region: CASSKALGGADKADTQYF. In nucleotides, the CDR3 is TGTGCCAGCAGCAAAGCGCTTGGGGGCGCGGATAAGGCAGATACGCAGTATTTT.